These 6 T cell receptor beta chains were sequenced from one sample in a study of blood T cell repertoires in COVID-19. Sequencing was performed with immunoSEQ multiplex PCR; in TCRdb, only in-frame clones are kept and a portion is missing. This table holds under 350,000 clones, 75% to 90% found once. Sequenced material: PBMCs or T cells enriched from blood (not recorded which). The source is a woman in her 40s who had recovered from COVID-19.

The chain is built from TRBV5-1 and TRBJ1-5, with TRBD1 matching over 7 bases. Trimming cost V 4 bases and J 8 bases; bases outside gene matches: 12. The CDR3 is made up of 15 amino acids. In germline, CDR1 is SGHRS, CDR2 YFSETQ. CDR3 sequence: CASSQGGSRGEPQHF. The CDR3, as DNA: TGCGCCAGCAGCCAGGGGGGCAGTCGAGGGGAGCCCCAGCATTTT.

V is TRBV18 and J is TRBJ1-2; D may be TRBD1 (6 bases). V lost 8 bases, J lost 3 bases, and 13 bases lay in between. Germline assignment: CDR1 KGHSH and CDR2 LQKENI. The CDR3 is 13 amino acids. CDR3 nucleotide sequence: TGTGCCAGCCTACAGGGAATAGACTATGGCTACACCTTC. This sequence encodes CASLQGIDYGYTF.

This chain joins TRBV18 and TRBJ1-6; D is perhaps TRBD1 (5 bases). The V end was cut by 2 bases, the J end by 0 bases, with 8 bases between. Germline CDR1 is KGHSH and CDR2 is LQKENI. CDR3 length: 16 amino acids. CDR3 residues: CASSPMGGSYNSPLHF. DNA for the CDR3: TGTGCCAGCTCACCAATGGGGGGCTCCTATAATTCACCCCTCCACTTT.

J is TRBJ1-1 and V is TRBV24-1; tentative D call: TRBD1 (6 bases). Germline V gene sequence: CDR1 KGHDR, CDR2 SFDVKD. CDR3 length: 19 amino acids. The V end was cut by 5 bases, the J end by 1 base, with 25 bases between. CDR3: CATSVSNNETGTTNTEAFF. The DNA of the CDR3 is TGTGCCACCAGTGTATCGAATAATGAAACCGGGACAACGAACACTGAAGCTTTCTTT.

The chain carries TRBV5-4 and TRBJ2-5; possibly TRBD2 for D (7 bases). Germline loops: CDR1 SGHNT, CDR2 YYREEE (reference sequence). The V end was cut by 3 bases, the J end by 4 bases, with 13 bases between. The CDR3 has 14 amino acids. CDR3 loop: CASSSGGWIETQYF. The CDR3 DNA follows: TGTGCCAGCAGCTCGGGGGGCTGGATAGAGACCCAGTACTTC.

DNA for the CDR3: TGTGCCAGCAGCTTAGGGGGGCATTTAAGGGGCTACACCTTC. Encoded protein: CASSLGGHLRGYTF. The V gene is TRBV7-8, the J gene TRBJ1-2; D is perhaps TRBD1 (6 bases). CDR1 and CDR2 from the germline V gene are SGHVS and FQNEAQ. V lost 1 base and J 8 bases, leaving 14 bases between the germline ends. This CDR3 is 14 amino acids long. Drawing the rest from reference TRBV7-8 and TRBJ1-2, the complete variable domain is GAGVSQSPRYKVAKRGQDVALRCDPISGHVSLFWYQQALGQGPEFLTYFQNEAQLDKSGLPSDRFFAERPEGSVSTLKIQRTQQEDSAVYLCASSLGGHLRGYTFGSGTRLTVV.